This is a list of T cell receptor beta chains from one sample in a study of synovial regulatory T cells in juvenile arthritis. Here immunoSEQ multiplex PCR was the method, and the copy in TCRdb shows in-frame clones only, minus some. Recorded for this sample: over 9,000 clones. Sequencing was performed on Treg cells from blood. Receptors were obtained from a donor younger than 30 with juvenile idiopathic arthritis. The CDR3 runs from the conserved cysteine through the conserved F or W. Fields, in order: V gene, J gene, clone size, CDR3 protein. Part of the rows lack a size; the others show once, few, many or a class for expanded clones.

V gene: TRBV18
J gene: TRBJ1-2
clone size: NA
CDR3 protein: CASSRDGGSYGYTF

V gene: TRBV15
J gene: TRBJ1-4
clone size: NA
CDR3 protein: CATSRDPEEKLFF

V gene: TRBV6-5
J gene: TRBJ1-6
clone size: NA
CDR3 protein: CASSYFPGGSPLHF

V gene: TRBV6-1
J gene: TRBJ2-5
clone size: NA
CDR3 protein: CASSVSVWHLGLEQYF

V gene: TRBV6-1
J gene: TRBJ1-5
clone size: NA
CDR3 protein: CASSVTGRDQPQHF

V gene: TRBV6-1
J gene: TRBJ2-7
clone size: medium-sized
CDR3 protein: CASKGTGQDEQYF

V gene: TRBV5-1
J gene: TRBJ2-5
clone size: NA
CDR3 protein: CASSLGTAQETQYF

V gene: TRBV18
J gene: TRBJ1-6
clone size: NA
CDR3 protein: CASSVRPGSRNSPLHF

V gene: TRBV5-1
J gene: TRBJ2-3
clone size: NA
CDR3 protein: CASSLNRWGSTDTQYF

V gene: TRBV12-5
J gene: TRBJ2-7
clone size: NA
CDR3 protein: CASGNSGGNEQYF

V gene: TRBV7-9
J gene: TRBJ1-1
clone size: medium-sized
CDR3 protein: CASSLGGEAFF

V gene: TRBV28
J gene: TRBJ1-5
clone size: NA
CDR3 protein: CASGSTGAGSNQPQHF

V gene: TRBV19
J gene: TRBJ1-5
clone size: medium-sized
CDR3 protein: CASSISLQRYSNQPQHF

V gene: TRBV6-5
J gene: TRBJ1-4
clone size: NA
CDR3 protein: CASSFAGSRNEKLFF

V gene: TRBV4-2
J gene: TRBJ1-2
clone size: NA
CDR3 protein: CASSQALYGYTF

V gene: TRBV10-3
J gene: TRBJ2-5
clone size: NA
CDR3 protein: CAISESRLAGETQYF

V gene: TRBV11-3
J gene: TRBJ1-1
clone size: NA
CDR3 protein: CASSPSTDTEAFF

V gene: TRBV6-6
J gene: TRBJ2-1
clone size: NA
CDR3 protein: CASSTKQRGLNEQFF

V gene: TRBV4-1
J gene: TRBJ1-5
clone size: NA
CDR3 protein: CASSQDPRRGLNSNQPQHF

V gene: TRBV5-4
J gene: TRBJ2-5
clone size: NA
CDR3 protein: CASSNAGKQETQYF

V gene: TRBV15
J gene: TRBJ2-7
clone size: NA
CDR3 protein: CATRRDYSSYEQYF

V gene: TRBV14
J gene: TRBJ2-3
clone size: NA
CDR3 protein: CASTLQAGSTDTQYF

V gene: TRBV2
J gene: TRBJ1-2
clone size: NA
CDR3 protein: CASSIRLIRLGRGYTF

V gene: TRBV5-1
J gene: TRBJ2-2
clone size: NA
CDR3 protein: CASSFGLSTGELFF

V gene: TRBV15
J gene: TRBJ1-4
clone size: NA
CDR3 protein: CATSREGDGYNEKLFF

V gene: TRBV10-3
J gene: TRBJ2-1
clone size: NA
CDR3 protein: CAIRDGGGPYNEQFF

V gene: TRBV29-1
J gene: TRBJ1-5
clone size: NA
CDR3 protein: CSYTQGLGQPQHF

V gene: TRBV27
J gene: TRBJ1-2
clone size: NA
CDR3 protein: CASSFSGVGGYYGYTF

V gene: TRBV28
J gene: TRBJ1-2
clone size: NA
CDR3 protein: CASSYPGHNYGYTF

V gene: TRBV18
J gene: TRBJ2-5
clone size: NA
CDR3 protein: CASSRRSASGGARIQETQYF

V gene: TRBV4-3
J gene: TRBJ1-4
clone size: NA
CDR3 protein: CASSPRLGWKSEKLFF

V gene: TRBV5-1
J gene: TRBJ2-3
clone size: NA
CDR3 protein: CASSLVLAGITDTQYF

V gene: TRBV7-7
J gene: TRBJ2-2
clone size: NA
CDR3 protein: CASKGEGIYGELFF

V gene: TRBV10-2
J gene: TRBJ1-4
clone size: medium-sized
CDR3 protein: CASGERDEKLFF

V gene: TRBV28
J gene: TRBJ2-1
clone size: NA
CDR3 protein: CASSSLPGGLQFF

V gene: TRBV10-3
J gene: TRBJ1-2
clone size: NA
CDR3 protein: CAIRRLPTNYGYTF

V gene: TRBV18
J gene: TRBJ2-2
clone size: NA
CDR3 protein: CASSPWTGETGELFF

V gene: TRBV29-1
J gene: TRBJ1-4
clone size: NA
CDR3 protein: CSVAPDSRKLFF